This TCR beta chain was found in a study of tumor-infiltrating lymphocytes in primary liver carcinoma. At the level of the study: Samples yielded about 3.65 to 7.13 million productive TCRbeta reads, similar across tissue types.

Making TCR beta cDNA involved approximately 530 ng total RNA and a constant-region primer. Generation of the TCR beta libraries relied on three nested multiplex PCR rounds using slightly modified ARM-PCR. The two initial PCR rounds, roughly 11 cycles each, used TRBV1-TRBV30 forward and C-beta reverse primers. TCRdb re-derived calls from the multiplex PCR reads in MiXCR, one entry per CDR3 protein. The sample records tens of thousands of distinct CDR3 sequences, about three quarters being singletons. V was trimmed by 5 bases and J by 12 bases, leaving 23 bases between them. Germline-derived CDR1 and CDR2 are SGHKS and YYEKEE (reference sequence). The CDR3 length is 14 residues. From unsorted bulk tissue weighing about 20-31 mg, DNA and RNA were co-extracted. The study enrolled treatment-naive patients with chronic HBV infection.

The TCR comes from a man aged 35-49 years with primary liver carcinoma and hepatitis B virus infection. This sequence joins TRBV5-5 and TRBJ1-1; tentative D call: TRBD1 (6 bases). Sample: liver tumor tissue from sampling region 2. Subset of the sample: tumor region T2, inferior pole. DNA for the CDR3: TGTGCCAGCAGTCCTACAGGGTCTTCCACTGGAACTTTCTTT. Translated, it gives CASSPTGSSTGTFF.